This T cell receptor (beta chain) was captured by sequencing in a study of cytomegalovirus exposure and HLA in healthy donors. Study-level results: Sequencing likely produced, as an artifact, a cluster of highly shared sequence variants. Specificity for CMV antigens was confirmed in vitro for three of the CMV-associated chains.

PCR used 60 Vbeta primers and 13 Jbeta primers. Method: immunoSEQ multiplex PCR; TCRdb's copy keeps in-frame clones and lacks some. The sample has under 250,000 clones, 60% to 80% seen once. Points on this clone: As yet, its antigen is unknown.

Germline-derived CDR1 and CDR2 are MNHEY and SMNVEV (reference sequence). The CDR3 extends over 15 amino acids. The V and J ends lost 6 bases and 8 bases respectively, with 20 bases between them. This TCR derives from a male donor in good health and CMV-seronegative. Sequenced material: PBMCs. The V call is TRBV27, the J call TRBJ2-1, with D possibly being TRBD1 (6 bases). CDR3 coding DNA: TGTGCCAGCAGCTTCACCGGGCTTGGGGGCTATGAGCAGTTCTTC. Translating gives CASSFTGLGGYEQFF.